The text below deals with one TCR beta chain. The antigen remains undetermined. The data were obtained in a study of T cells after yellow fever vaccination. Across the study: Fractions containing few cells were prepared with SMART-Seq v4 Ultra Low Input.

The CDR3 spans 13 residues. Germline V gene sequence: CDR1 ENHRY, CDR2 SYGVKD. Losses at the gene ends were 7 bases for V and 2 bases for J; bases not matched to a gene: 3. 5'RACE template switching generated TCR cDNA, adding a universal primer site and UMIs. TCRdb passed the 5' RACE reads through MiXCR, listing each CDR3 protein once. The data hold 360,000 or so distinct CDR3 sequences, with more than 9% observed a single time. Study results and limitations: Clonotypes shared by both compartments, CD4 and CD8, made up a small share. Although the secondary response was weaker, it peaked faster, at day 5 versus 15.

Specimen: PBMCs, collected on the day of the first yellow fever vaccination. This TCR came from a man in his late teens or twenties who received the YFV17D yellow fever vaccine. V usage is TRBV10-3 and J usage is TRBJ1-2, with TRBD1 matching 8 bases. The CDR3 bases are TGTGCCATCACAGGGGGCACCAACTATGGCTACACCTTC. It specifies CAITGGTNYGYTF.